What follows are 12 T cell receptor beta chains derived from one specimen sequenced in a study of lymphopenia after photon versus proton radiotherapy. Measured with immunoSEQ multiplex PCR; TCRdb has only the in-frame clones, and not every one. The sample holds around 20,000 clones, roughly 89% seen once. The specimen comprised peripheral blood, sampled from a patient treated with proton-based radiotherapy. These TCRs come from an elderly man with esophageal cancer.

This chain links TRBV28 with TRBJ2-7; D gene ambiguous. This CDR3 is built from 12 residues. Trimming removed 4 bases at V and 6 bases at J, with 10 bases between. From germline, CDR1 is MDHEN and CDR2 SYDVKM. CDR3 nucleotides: TGTGCCAGCAGTTCCGGTCCGGGCGAGCAGTACTTC. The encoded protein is CASSSGPGEQYF.

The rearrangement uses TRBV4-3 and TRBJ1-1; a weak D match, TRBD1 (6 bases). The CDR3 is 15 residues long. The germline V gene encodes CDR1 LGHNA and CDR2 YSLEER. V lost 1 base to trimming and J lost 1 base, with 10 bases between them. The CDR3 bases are TGCGCCAGCAGCCAAGGGGGGGCTGGGAACACTGAAGCTTTCTTT. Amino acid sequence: CASSQGGAGNTEAFF.

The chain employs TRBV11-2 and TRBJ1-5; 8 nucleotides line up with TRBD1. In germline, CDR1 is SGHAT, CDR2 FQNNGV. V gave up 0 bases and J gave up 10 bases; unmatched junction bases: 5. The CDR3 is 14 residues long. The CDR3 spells CASSLDRGHGPQHF. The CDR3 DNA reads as TGTGCCAGCAGCTTAGACAGGGGGCACGGTCCCCAGCATTTT.

CDR3 residues: CASSLESPNYGYTF. The CDR3 nucleotides are TGCGCCAGCAGCTTGGAATCTCCTAACTATGGCTACACCTTC. The chain combines TRBV5-1 with TRBJ1-2; no clear D gene. Trimming removed 0 bases at V and 0 bases at J, with 6 bases between. The germline CDR1 and CDR2 sequences are SGHRS and YFSETQ. The CDR3 runs 14 residues.

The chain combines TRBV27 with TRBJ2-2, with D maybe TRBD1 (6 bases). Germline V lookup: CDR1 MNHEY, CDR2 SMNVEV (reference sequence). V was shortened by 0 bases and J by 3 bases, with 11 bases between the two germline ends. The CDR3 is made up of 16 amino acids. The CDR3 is CASSLSVQGYTGELFF. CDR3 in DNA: TGTGCCAGCAGTTTATCGGTTCAGGGGTACACCGGGGAGCTGTTTTTT.

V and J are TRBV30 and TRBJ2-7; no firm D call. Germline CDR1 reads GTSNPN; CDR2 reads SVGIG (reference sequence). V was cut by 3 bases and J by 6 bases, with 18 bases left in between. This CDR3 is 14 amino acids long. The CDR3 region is CAWRRSGRLSEQYF. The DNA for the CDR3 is TGTGCCTGGAGACGGAGTGGACGTCTGTCCGAGCAGTACTTC. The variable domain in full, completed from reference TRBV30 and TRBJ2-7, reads SQTIHQWPATLVQPVGSPLSLECTVEGTSNPNLYWYRQAAGRGLQLLFYSVGIGQISSEVPQNLSASRPQDRQFILSSKKLLLSDSGFYLCAWRRSGRLSEQYFGPGTRLTVT.

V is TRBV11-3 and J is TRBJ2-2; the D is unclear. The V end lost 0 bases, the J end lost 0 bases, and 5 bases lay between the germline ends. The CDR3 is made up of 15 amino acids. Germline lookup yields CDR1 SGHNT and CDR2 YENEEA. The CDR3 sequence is CASSLESANTGELFF. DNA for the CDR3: TGTGCCAGCAGCTTAGAGAGCGCGAACACCGGGGAGCTGTTTTTT.

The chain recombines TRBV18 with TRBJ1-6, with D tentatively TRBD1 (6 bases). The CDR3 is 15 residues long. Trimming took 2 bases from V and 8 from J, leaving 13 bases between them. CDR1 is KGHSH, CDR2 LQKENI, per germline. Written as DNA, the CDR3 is TGTGCCAGCTCACCATATGTAGGGGGAGATTCACCCCTCCACTTT. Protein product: CASSPYVGGDSPLHF.

CDR3 protein: CAWSYLRTPLHF. For the CDR3, the DNA is TGTGCCTGGAGTTACCTGCGGACACCCCTCCACTTT. The rearrangement uses TRBV30 and TRBJ1-6; D ambiguous. The V gene lost 2 bases and the J gene lost 11 bases, with 10 bases spanning the gap. Germline V gives CDR1 GTSNPN, CDR2 SVGIG (reference sequence). The CDR3 contains 12 residues.

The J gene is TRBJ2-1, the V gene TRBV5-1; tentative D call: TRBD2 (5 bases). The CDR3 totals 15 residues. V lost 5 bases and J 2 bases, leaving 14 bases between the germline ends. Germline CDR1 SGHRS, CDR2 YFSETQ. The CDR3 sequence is CASSRAGLPYNEQFF. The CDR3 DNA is TGCGCCAGCAGTAGGGCGGGCCTACCCTACAATGAGCAGTTCTTC.

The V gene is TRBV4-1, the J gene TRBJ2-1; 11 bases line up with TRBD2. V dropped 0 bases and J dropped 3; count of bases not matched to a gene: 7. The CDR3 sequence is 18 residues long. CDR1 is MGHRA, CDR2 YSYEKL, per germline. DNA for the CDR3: TGCGCCAGCAGCCAAGAAGAACTAGCGGGAGTCCGCTACAATGAGCAGTTCTTC. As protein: CASSQEELAGVRYNEQFF.

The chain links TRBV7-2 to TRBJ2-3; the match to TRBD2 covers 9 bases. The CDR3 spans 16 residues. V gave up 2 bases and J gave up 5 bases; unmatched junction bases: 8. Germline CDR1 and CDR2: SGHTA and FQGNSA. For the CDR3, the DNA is TGTGCCAGCAGCTTATTCCGGCGGGGGGGCGGAGATACGCAGTATTTT. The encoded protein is CASSLFRRGGGDTQYF.